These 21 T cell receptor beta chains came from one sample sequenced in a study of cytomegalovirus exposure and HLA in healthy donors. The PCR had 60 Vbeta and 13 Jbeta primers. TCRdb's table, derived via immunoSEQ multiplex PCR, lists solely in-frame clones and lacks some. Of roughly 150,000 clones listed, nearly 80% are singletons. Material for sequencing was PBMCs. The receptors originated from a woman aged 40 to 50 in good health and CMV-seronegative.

DNA of the CDR3: TGTGCCAGCAGCTTGGACACCTCTGGGGCCAACGTCCTGACTTTC. Encoded protein: CASSLDTSGANVLTF. The chain combines TRBV5-6 with TRBJ2-6; no firm D call. Trimming took 0 bases from V and 0 from J, leaving 4 bases between them. This CDR3 has 15 residues. Per the germline V gene, CDR1 is SGHDT and CDR2 is YYEEEE.

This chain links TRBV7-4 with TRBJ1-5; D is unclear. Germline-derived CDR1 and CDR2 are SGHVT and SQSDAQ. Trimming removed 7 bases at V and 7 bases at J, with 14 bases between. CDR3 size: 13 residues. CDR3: CASNRPRGQPQHF. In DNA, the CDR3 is TGTGCCAGCAACCGTCCCCGGGGACAGCCCCAGCATTTT.

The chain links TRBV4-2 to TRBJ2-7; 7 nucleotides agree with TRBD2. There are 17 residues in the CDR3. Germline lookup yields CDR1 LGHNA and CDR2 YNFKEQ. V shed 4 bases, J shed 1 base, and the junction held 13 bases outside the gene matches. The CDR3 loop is CASSPGVRTRHSYEQYF. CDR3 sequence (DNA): TGTGCCAGCAGCCCAGGAGTGCGGACTAGGCATTCCTACGAGCAGTACTTC.

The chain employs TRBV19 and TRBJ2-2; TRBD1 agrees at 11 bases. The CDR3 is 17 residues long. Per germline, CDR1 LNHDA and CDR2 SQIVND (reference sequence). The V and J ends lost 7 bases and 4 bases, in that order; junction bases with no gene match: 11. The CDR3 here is CASTPRPGTGGTGELFF. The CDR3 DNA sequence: TGTGCCAGTACCCCCCGCCCAGGGACAGGGGGCACCGGGGAGCTGTTTTTT.

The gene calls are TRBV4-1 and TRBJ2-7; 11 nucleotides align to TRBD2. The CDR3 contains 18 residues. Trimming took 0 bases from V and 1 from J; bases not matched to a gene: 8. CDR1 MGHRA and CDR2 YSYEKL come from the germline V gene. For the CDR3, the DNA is TGCGCCAGCAGCCAAGATTCTAGCGGGAGGCGGAGATCCTACGAGCAGTACTTC. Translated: CASSQDSSGRRRSYEQYF.

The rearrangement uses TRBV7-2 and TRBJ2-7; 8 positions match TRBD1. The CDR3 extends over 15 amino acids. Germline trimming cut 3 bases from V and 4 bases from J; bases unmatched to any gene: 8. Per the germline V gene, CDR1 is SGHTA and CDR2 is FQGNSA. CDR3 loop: CASSLEGQGLYEQYF. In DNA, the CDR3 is TGTGCCAGCAGCTTGGAAGGACAGGGTCTTTACGAGCAGTACTTC.

For the CDR3, the DNA is TGTGCCAGTACAGGGTTAGGAAACACCATATATTTT. This translates into CASTGLGNTIYF. The J gene is TRBJ1-3, the V gene TRBV28; D is possibly TRBD1 (6 bases). V gave up 9 bases and J gave up 4 bases, with 10 bases separating them. CDR1 and CDR2 (germline): MDHEN, SYDVKM. The CDR3 runs to 12 residues.

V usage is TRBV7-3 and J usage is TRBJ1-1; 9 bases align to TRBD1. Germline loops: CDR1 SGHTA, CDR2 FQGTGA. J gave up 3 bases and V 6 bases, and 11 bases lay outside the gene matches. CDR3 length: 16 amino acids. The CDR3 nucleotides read TGTGCCAGCAGATTCACAGGGGGCGCAGGGGACACTGAAGCTTTCTTT. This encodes CASRFTGGAGDTEAFF.

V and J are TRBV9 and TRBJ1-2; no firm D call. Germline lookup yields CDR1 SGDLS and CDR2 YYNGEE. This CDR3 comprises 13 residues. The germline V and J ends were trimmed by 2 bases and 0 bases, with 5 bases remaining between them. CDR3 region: CASSVVANYGYTF. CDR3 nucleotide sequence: TGTGCCAGCAGCGTTGTAGCTAACTATGGCTACACCTTC.

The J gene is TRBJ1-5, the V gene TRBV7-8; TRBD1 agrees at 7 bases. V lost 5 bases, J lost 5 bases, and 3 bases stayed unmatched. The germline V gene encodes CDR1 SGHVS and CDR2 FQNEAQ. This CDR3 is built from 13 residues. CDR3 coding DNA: TGTGCCAGCAGCCCGGGACAGTATCAGCCCCAGCATTTT. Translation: CASSPGQYQPQHF.

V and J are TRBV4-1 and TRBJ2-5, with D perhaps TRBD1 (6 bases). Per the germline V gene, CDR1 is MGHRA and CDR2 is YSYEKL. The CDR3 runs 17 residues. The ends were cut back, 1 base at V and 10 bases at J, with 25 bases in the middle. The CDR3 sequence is CASSQANPKMGARVQYF. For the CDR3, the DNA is TGCGCCAGCAGCCAAGCCAACCCTAAAATGGGGGCGCGGGTCCAGTACTTC.

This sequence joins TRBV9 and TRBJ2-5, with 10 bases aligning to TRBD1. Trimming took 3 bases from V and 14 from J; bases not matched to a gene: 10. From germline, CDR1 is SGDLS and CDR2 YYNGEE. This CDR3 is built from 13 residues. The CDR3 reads CASSATTGGAIYF. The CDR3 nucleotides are TGTGCCAGCAGCGCGACGACAGGGGGCGCCATCTACTTC.

Written as DNA, the CDR3 is TGTGCCAGCAGCCGGACTGGAGATACGCAGTATTTT. Protein: CASSRTGDTQYF. The rearrangement links TRBV5-5 to TRBJ2-3; TRBD2 is a possible D gene (5 bases). CDR1 is SGHKS and CDR2 is YYEKEE in the germline V gene (reference sequence). The germline V and J ends were trimmed by 4 bases and 5 bases, with 8 bases remaining between them. CDR3 length: 12 residues.

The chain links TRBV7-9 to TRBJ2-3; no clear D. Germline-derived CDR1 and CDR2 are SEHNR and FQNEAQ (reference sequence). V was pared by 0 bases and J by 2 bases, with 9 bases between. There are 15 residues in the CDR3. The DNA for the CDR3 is TGTGCCAGCAGCTTAGCGGCGGCCTCCACAGATACGCAGTATTTT. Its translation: CASSLAAASTDTQYF.

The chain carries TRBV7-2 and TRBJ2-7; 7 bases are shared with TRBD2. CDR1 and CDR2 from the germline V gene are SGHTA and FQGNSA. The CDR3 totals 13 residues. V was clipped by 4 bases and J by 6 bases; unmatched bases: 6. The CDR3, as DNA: TGTGCCAGCAGCTGGGACTACCCTCCCGAGCAGTACTTC. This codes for CASSWDYPPEQYF.

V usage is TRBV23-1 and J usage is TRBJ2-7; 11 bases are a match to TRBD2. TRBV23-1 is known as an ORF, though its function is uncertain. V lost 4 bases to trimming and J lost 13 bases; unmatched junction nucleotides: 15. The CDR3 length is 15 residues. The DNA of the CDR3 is TGCGCCAGCAGTCCTATAGCGGGAGGGCCAATATATCCCTACTTC. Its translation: CASSPIAGGPIYPYF.

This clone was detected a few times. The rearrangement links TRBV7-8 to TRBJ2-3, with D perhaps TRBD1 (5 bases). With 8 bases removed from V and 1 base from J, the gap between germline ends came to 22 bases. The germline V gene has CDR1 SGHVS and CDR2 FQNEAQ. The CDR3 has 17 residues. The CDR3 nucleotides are TGTGCCAGCGGGCTGGCAGGGAATCTCATTGGCACAGATACGCAGTATTTT. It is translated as CASGLAGNLIGTDTQYF. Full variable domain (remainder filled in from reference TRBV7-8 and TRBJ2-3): GAGVSQSPRYKVAKRGQDVALRCDPISGHVSLFWYQQALGQGPEFLTYFQNEAQLDKSGLPSDRFFAERPEGSVSTLKIQRTQQEDSAVYLCASGLAGNLIGTDTQYFGPGTRLTVL.

In nucleotides, the CDR3 is TGTGCCAGCAGCAAACTGAACACCGGGGAGCTGTTTTTT. This translates into CASSKLNTGELFF. The V call is TRBV28, the J call TRBJ2-2; D is undetermined. There are 13 residues in the CDR3. CDR1 is MDHEN, CDR2 SYDVKM, per germline. V was cut by 6 bases and J by 1 base, with 6 bases left in between.

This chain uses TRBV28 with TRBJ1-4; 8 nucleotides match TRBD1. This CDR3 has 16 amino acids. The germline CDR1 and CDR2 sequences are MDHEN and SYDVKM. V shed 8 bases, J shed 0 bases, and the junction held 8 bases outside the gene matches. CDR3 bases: TGTGCCAGCCCGGGGCAGGGGGCCCCAACTAATGAAAAACTGTTTTTT. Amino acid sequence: CASPGQGAPTNEKLFF. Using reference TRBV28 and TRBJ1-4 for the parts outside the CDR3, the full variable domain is DVKVTQSSRYLVKRTGEKVFLECVQDMDHENMFWYRQDPGLGLRLIYFSYDVKMKEKGDIPEGYSVSREKKERFSLILESASTNQTSMYLCASPGQGAPTNEKLFFGSGTQLSVL.

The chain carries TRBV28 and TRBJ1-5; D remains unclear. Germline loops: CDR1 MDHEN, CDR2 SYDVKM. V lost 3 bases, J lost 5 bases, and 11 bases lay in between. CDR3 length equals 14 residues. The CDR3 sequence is CASSLRLKDQPQHF. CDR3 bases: TGTGCCAGCAGTTTGCGACTCAAAGATCAGCCCCAGCATTTT.

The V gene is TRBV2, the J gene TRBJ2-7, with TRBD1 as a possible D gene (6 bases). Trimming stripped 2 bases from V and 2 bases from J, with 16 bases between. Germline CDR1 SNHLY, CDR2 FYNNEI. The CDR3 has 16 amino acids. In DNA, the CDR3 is TGTGCCAGCAGTGAAAGTCGCAGGGGATTCCCCTACGAGCAGTACTTC. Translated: CASSESRRGFPYEQYF.